This is a list of T cell receptor beta chains from one sample in a study of T cells expressing NK-cell markers. TCRdb reprocessed the 5' RACE reads and stores each CDR3 protein as one record, lacking DNA. In all, the sample yields about 460,000 distinct CDR3 sequences. Input material: blood T cells: a sorted CD56 or NKG2C T cell subset, CD4+ or CD8+ T cells, or bulk PBMC T cells (not recorded which). These receptors were obtained from a woman aged 45 to 65 in good health. Both conserved end residues are part of each CDR3. Each record gives: V gene, J gene, CDR3 protein.

TRBV4-1	TRBJ2-1	CASSRVGLASYNEQFF
TRBV6-6	TRBJ2-1	CASSYLSGPDNDQFF
TRBV5-1	TRBJ2-5	CASSPSGWGETQYF
TRBV12-3/TRBV12-4	TRBJ1-2	CASSPGRAYGYTF
TRBV20-1	TRBJ1-3	CSAGTQGGGNTIYF
TRBV21-1	TRBJ2-2	CASSRLAGPTGELFF
TRBV7-7	TRBJ2-2	CASSLKAGAGGELFF
TRBV12-3/TRBV12-4	TRBJ1-1	CASSGPPTNTEAFF
TRBV9	TRBJ2-4	CASSVDLAQGPKNIQYF
TRBV19	TRBJ2-3	CASRNTGTRHLSTDTQYF
TRBV7-3	TRBJ1-2	CASSQGQDYGYTF
TRBV20-1	TRBJ1-2	CSAKIRQGPNYGYTF
TRBV5-1	TRBJ2-5	CASSFGMGTETQYF
TRBV15	TRBJ2-3	CATSHNYKLTDTQYF
TRBV12-3/TRBV12-4	TRBJ1-2	CASSPDRTNYGYTF
TRBV5-6	TRBJ2-3	CASSLRLGAQYF
TRBV6-1	TRBJ1-1	CASRGHPANTEAFF
TRBV20-1	TRBJ1-2	CSATNSQSYGYTF
TRBV5-6	TRBJ2-2	CASSTPRDREGTGELFF
TRBV5-1	TRBJ2-5	CASSSGTDTREAQYF
TRBV5-1	TRBJ2-4	CASSLTRAENIQYF
TRBV5-1	TRBJ2-7	CASSPTGGLRVEQYF
TRBV7-9	TRBJ2-3	CASSLGGRGSTDTQYF
TRBV12-3/TRBV12-4	TRBJ1-1	CASSPHVQGRAEAFF
TRBV12-3/TRBV12-4	TRBJ1-5	CASSQGPGQPQHF
TRBV12-5	TRBJ2-1	CASGLSGGKEQFF
TRBV10-3	TRBJ1-5	CAISESSHQPQHF
TRBV27	TRBJ2-6	CASSAYREVAGANVLTF
TRBV20-1	TRBJ2-5	CSARVASGRGETQYF
TRBV12-3/TRBV12-4	TRBJ2-1	CASPAEGGEQFF
TRBV20-1	TRBJ1-5	CSAMTGRGNQPQHF
TRBV7-2	TRBJ2-2	CASSDTLNRGAQTGELFF
TRBV5-1	TRBJ2-2	CASSPRQGGNTGELFF
TRBV4-1	TRBJ2-7	CASSQGTSGSQSYEQYF
TRBV18	TRBJ1-4	CASSPPVATNEKLFF
TRBV6-5	TRBJ2-1	CASSHDSLSYNEQFF
TRBV5-6	TRBJ2-5	CASSFGLAGVLQYF
TRBV4-1	TRBJ2-3	CASSQGPKRGSTDTQYF
TRBV6-6	TRBJ2-4	CASSRFPTLTGPKNIQYF
TRBV18	TRBJ1-1	CASSPRPNTEAFF
TRBV5-1	TRBJ2-2	CASKGASGTPGELFF
TRBV27	TRBJ2-5	CASSPPYQETQYF
TRBV24-1	TRBJ2-3	CATRPGRSGTDTQYF
TRBV5-1	TRBJ2-1	CASSLQGLAGYNEQFF
TRBV5-1	TRBJ2-1	CASSSSWAAGAYNEQFF
TRBV11-2	TRBJ1-2	CASSLVKGANYGYTF